These 30 T cell receptor beta chains were sequenced from one sample in a study of blood T cell repertoires in COVID-19. Only in-frame clones appear in the TCRdb table, and some are missing; sequencing was by immunoSEQ multiplex PCR. The data show under 250,000 clones, 70% to 90% seen once. What was sequenced was peripheral blood. These receptors originate from a woman in her 70s with active or convalescent COVID-19.

The V and J genes are TRBV5-1 and TRBJ2-5, with 10 bases lining up with TRBD1. The germline V gene encodes CDR1 SGHRS and CDR2 YFSETQ. V shed 0 bases, J shed 5 bases, and the junction held 4 bases outside the gene matches. There are 15 residues in the CDR3. The CDR3 loop is CASSLGDRGGETQYF. CDR3 nucleotides: TGCGCCAGCAGCTTGGGGGACAGGGGTGGGGAGACCCAGTACTTC.

This chain links TRBV5-1 with TRBJ2-1; 10 bases are a match to TRBD1. Germline assignment: CDR1 SGHRS and CDR2 YFSETQ. This CDR3 region has 14 residues. The J segment lost 8 bases and the V segment lost 4 bases, leaving 6 bases of the junction unmatched. CDR3 DNA: TGCGCCAGCAGCAACGGACAGGGGGGAGATGAGCAGTTCTTC. Its translation is CASSNGQGGDEQFF. The full variable domain, its missing parts supplied by reference TRBV5-1 and TRBJ2-1, is KAGVTQTPRYLIKTRGQQVTLSCSPISGHRSVSWYQQTPGQGLQFLFEYFSETQRNKGNFPGRFSGRQFSNSRSEMNVSTLELGDSALYLCASSNGQGGDEQFFGPGTRLTVL.

The chain combines TRBV9 with TRBJ2-1; possibly TRBD1 for D (5 bases). V was trimmed by 0 bases and J by 0 bases, leaving 16 bases between them. There are 18 residues in the CDR3. Germline V gives CDR1 SGDLS, CDR2 YYNGEE. DNA of the CDR3: TGTGCCAGCAGCGTAGCCCCGTCAGGGTCCCTCTCCTACAATGAGCAGTTCTTC. It yields the protein CASSVAPSGSLSYNEQFF.

The chain has TRBV10-3 and TRBJ2-7, with TRBD1 identical over 8 bases. Germline trimming cut 5 bases from V and 2 bases from J; bases unmatched to any gene: 5. Germline values: CDR1 ENHRY, CDR2 SYGVKD. The CDR3 runs 14 residues. The CDR3 nucleotides are TGTGCCATCAGTAGGACAGGGAACACCTACGAGCAGTACTTC. Its protein product is CAISRTGNTYEQYF.

The chain is built from TRBV7-8 and TRBJ2-5, with D unclear. Germline V CDR1 and CDR2: SGHVS, FQNEAQ. V was trimmed by 1 base and J by 0 bases, leaving 12 bases between them. The CDR3 is 16 amino acids. CDR3 nucleotide sequence: TGTGCCAGCAGCTTAGTCCAGGCCCTCTACCAAGAGACCCAGTACTTC. Its protein is CASSLVQALYQETQYF.

The chain employs TRBV30 and TRBJ2-3; 10 bases line up with TRBD2. CDR3 length: 13 amino acids. The ends lost 0 bases at V and 9 bases at J; junction bases unmatched: 3. The germline CDR1 and CDR2 sequences are GTSNPN and SVGIG (reference sequence). The CDR3 loop reads CAWSVVAGGTQYF. The CDR3 DNA reads as TGTGCCTGGAGTGTGGTAGCGGGAGGCACGCAGTATTTT.

CDR3 sequence reads: CASSIGAGGPAGYTF. The CDR3 DNA sequence: TGTGCCAGTAGTATCGGAGCGGGGGGACCGGCTGGCTACACCTTC. The rearrangement joins TRBV19 to TRBJ1-2, with a weak D call TRBD1 (5 bases). Germline assignment: CDR1 LNHDA and CDR2 SQIVND (reference sequence). Trimming stripped 3 bases from V and 7 bases from J, with 18 bases between. This CDR3 spans 15 amino acids.

This chain joins TRBV7-8 and TRBJ2-3; tentative D call: TRBD1 (5 bases). This CDR3 contains 14 residues. Germline loops: CDR1 SGHVS, CDR2 FQNEAQ. The germline V and J ends were trimmed by 3 bases and 4 bases, with 11 bases remaining between them. This chain's CDR3 is CASSLKGPPDTQYF. In nucleotides, the CDR3 is TGTGCCAGCAGCTTGAAGGGGCCCCCAGATACGCAGTATTTT.

The chain has TRBV5-1 and TRBJ1-1, with TRBD1 matching over 9 bases. Trimming took 0 bases from V and 7 from J; bases not matched to a gene: 4. The CDR3 consists of 14 residues. Looked up from germline, CDR1 is SGHRS and CDR2 is YFSETQ. CDR3 sequence (DNA): TGCGCCAGCAGCTTGGGACAGGGGGAGAATGAAGCTTTCTTT. This sequence encodes CASSLGQGENEAFF.

V gene TRBV18 combines with J gene TRBJ2-2; 7 nucleotides align to TRBD2. The CDR3 is 15 residues long. Germline V lookup: CDR1 KGHSH, CDR2 LQKENI. With 3 bases clipped from V and 2 bases from J, the junction kept 3 bases outside the gene matches. The CDR3 sequence: CASSPSGANTGELFF. CDR3 sequence (DNA): TGTGCCAGCTCACCGAGCGGGGCAAACACCGGGGAGCTGTTTTTT.

The gene calls are TRBV10-3 and TRBJ2-7, with TRBD2 matching over 9 bases. Germline loops: CDR1 ENHRY, CDR2 SYGVKD. Trimming cost V 3 bases and J 3 bases; bases outside gene matches: 6. This CDR3 comprises 15 residues. CDR3 DNA: TGTGCCATCAGTGAAGGGGGCGGGAGGGTCTACGAGCAGTACTTC. It yields the protein CAISEGGGRVYEQYF.

The V gene is TRBV7-9, the J gene TRBJ2-7; TRBD2 matches 10 bases. The CDR3 extends over 15 amino acids. Trimming took 2 bases from V and 2 from J; bases not matched to a gene: 3. The V gene's germline CDR1 is SEHNR and CDR2 FQNEAQ (reference sequence). The chain's CDR3 is CASSLSGRVPYEQYF. The CDR3 DNA reads TGTGCCAGCAGCTTAAGCGGGAGGGTCCCCTACGAGCAGTACTTC.

This chain links TRBV5-1 with TRBJ2-1, with 9 bases that match TRBD2. The CDR3 is 15 residues long. The ends lost 0 bases at V and 3 bases at J; junction bases unmatched: 1. CDR1 SGHRS and CDR2 YFSETQ come from the germline V gene. CDR3: CASSLVSGGYNEQFF. The CDR3 nucleotides read TGCGCCAGCAGCTTGGTTAGCGGGGGCTACAATGAGCAGTTCTTC.

This rearrangement joins TRBV14 to TRBJ2-7, with 12 bases fitting TRBD1. V gave up 4 bases and J gave up 7 bases; unmatched junction bases: 11. The CDR3 sequence is 16 residues long. CDR1 SGHDN and CDR2 FVKESK come from the germline V gene. The CDR3 DNA sequence: TGTGCCAGCAGCCGCCGAGGGACAGGGGGCATTGGTGAGCAGTACTTC. Translation gives CASSRRGTGGIGEQYF.

This clone was seen a single time. This chain uses TRBV5-1 with TRBJ2-7; TRBD2 agrees at 8 bases. J lost 3 bases, V lost 4 bases, and 9 bases had no gene match. Germline CDR1 reads SGHRS; CDR2 reads YFSETQ. There are 15 residues in the CDR3. The CDR3 is CASSPESGRIYEQYF. The DNA for the CDR3 is TGCGCCAGCAGCCCCGAAAGCGGGAGAATCTACGAGCAGTACTTC.

J is TRBJ2-6 and V is TRBV5-1; weak D call: TRBD1 (5 bases). Germline loops: CDR1 SGHRS, CDR2 YFSETQ. The CDR3 totals 15 residues. Trimming removed 3 bases at V and 4 bases at J, with 11 bases between. CDR3 DNA sequence: TGCGCCAGCAGCTCGCAGGGATCCGGGGCCAACGTCCTGACTTTC. Translating gives CASSSQGSGANVLTF.

Details on this clone: This specimen includes other DNA sequences encoding the same CDR3. The CDR3 DNA is TGTGCCAGCTCACCGGGACTAGCGGGAGGATCAGATACGCAGTATTTT. It codes for CASSPGLAGGSDTQYF. This sequence joins TRBV18 and TRBJ2-3; 15 nucleotides agree with TRBD2. V was clipped by 3 bases and J by 4 bases; unmatched bases: 2. Germline CDR1 and CDR2: KGHSH and LQKENI. This CDR3 has 16 amino acids.

The gene calls are TRBV3-1 (or the pseudogene TRBV3-2) and TRBJ2-1; D may be TRBD2 (6 bases). Germline loops: CDR1 LGHDT, CDR2 YNNKEL (reference sequence). The ends were cut back, 4 bases at V and 7 bases at J, with 26 bases in the middle. The CDR3 has 18 amino acids. CDR3 amino acids: CASSPGTPGTVWGNEQFF. The CDR3 DNA sequence: TGTGCCAGCAGCCCGGGGACTCCGGGGACTGTCTGGGGTAATGAGCAGTTCTTC.

The V and J genes are TRBV7-8 and TRBJ2-7; possible D gene TRBD2, 6 bases. The CDR3 consists of 14 residues. The germline V and J ends were trimmed by 2 bases and 6 bases, with 14 bases remaining between them. Germline lookup yields CDR1 SGHVS and CDR2 FQNEAQ. CDR3 nucleotides: TGTGCCAGCAGCTTACTGCGCGGGATCGGCGAGCAGTACTTC. Amino acid sequence: CASSLLRGIGEQYF.

The genes are TRBV2 and TRBJ2-1, with a possible D match to TRBD2 (7 bases). CDR1 and CDR2 from the germline V gene are SNHLY and FYNNEI. V shed 8 bases and J shed 5 bases, with 19 bases lying between them. This CDR3 contains 15 residues. The CDR3 DNA sequence: TGTGCCAGCTTAAGGGAGGGGGGATCGAACAATGAGCAGTTCTTC. Protein sequence: CASLREGGSNNEQFF.

This clone showed up just a few times. The gene calls are TRBV7-2 and TRBJ2-5; tentative D call: TRBD1 (7 bases). V lost 5 bases, J lost 7 bases, and 20 bases lay in between. This CDR3 contains 15 residues. Per the germline V gene, CDR1 is SGHTA and CDR2 is FQGNSA. In DNA, the CDR3 is TGTGCCAGCAGCCCCCAGGGGGGAAATTTAGGGACCCAGTACTTC. It specifies CASSPQGGNLGTQYF.

The chain is built from TRBV11-2 and TRBJ2-2, with D possibly TRBD1 on 6 matching bases. V was pared by 0 bases and J by 0 bases, with 8 bases between. The germline V gene has CDR1 SGHAT and CDR2 FQNNGV. The CDR3 is 16 amino acids. This CDR3 reads CASSLETGSNTGELFF. The CDR3 DNA follows: TGTGCCAGCAGCTTAGAGACAGGCTCGAACACCGGGGAGCTGTTTTTT.

The chain employs TRBV7-7 and TRBJ2-5; 13 bases are a match to TRBD2. The J segment lost 5 bases and the V segment lost 6 bases, leaving 9 bases of the junction unmatched. The CDR3 sequence is 16 residues long. Germline loops: CDR1 SSHAT, CDR2 FNYEAQ (reference sequence). The CDR3: CASSQLAGGASETQYF. CDR3 coding DNA: TGTGCCAGCAGTCAACTAGCGGGGGGGGCTAGCGAGACCCAGTACTTC.

This clone has a single count. The chain links TRBV4-3 to TRBJ1-2, with 7 bases that match TRBD1. J gave up 6 bases and V 0 bases, and 10 bases lay outside the gene matches. The CDR3 is 16 residues long. Germline CDR1 reads LGHNA; CDR2 reads YSLEER. The CDR3 is CASSQDSTGRGDGYTF. CDR3 sequence (DNA): TGCGCCAGCAGCCAAGATTCGACAGGGCGGGGAGATGGCTACACCTTC.

This clone has only a few counts. The chain joins TRBV12-5 to TRBJ2-5; 9 bases fit TRBD2. J lost 4 bases, V lost 3 bases, and 12 bases had no gene match. In germline, CDR1 is LGHNT, CDR2 FRNRAP. The CDR3 loop spans 17 amino acids. The CDR3 sequence is CASGFGGGAGAGETQYF. The CDR3 DNA reads as TGTGCTAGTGGTTTCGGCGGGGGGGCCGGGGCAGGAGAGACCCAGTACTTC.

This rearrangement joins TRBV6-5 to TRBJ1-6, with 10 nucleotides matching TRBD1. Germline V gives CDR1 MNHEY, CDR2 SVGAGI. The J segment lost 9 bases and the V segment lost 5 bases, leaving 4 bases of the junction unmatched. The CDR3 spans 14 residues. CDR3 DNA: TGTGCCAGCAGTACCGGGACAGGGGCTTCACCCCTCCACTTT. Protein product: CASSTGTGASPLHF.

The chain couples TRBV5-1 to TRBJ2-2; the match to TRBD2 covers 8 bases. The germline V gene has CDR1 SGHRS and CDR2 YFSETQ. This CDR3 contains 13 residues. V dropped 5 bases and J dropped 7; count of bases not matched to a gene: 4. For the CDR3, the DNA is TGCGCCAGCAGACCCGGGAGGGTCGGGGAGCTGTTTTTT. Translating it yields CASRPGRVGELFF.

The V call is TRBV10-3, the J call TRBJ2-7, with 8 bases aligning to TRBD1. Germline loops: CDR1 ENHRY, CDR2 SYGVKD. V lost 1 base and J lost 5; bases outside the gene matches: 1. CDR3 length: 13 residues. The chain's CDR3 is CAISELTGDEQYF. CDR3 bases: TGTGCCATCAGTGAGTTGACAGGGGACGAGCAGTACTTC.

Details on this clone: At one end, the junction sequence differs from germline, possibly due to a read error. This sequence joins TRBV7-9 and TRBJ1-4; TRBD1 is a possible D gene (5 bases). Germline loops: CDR1 SEHNR, CDR2 FQNEAQ (reference sequence). CDR3 length equals 12 residues. CDR3 DNA: TGTGCCAGCAGCTACCCAACAGGATTAAGGTCGTTT. This translates into CASSYPTGLRSF.

This rearrangement joins TRBV18 to TRBJ2-3; the D gene is possibly TRBD1 (6 bases). V gave up 0 bases and J gave up 6 bases, with 13 bases separating them. This CDR3 spans 15 amino acids. Germline lookup yields CDR1 KGHSH and CDR2 LQKENI. The CDR3 sequence: CASSPPGATRDTQYF. The CDR3 nucleotides read TGTGCCAGCTCACCACCGGGGGCCACCAGGGATACGCAGTATTTT.